The 10 T cell receptor beta chains below were found in one sample sequenced in a study of T cell repertoires in cytomegalovirus infection. Each CDR3 protein is one row after TCRdb ran MiXCR on the reads. The repertoire has hundreds of thousands of distinct CDR3 sequences, 15% to 20% of them found once; the top ten carry around 12%. The sequencing sample was made of PBMCs. These receptors all come from a human donor in good health (CMV status not recorded). Some clones in this sample may be carry-over from other donors' samples.

This sequence joins TRBV11-3 and TRBJ2-5, with a weak D call TRBD1 (6 bases). CDR3 length: 16 amino acids. Looked up from germline, CDR1 is SGHNT and CDR2 is YENEEA. V was trimmed by 5 bases and J by 5 bases, leaving 21 bases between them. Here the CDR3 reads CASSLGVTGRVETQYF. Here the CDR3 DNA reads TGTGCCAGCAGCCTGGGGGTCACAGGGAGAGTGGAGACCCAGTACTTC.

This clonotype was counted only a few times. The chain combines TRBV7-2 with TRBJ2-1, with 7 positions matching TRBD1. Germline V gene data show CDR1 as SGHTA and CDR2 as FQGNSA. Germline trimming cut 3 bases from V and 8 bases from J; bases unmatched to any gene: 4. The CDR3 covers 13 residues. CDR3 nucleotide sequence: TGTGCCAGCAGCTTGACAGGGCCCGATGAGCAGTTCTTC. Its protein product is CASSLTGPDEQFF.

The chain has TRBV28 and TRBJ1-1; D unresolved. The CDR3 length is 14 residues. The germline V gene has CDR1 MDHEN and CDR2 SYDVKM. V was cut by 3 bases and J by 3 bases, with 11 bases left in between. This CDR3 is CASSLVRLDTEAFF. In DNA, the CDR3 is TGTGCCAGCAGTTTGGTCCGTTTGGACACTGAAGCTTTCTTT.

This clonotype was picked up one time. CDR3 in amino acids: CASKDTEVPGELFF. The CDR3 bases are TGTGCCAGCAAGGACACAGAGGTACCCGGGGAGCTGTTTTTT. V usage is TRBV27 and J usage is TRBJ2-2; tentative D call: TRBD1 (5 bases). The CDR3 is made up of 14 amino acids. CDR1 and CDR2 from the germline V gene are MNHEY and SMNVEV (reference sequence). V shed 7 bases and J shed 6 bases, with 15 bases lying between them.

This chain uses TRBV19 with TRBJ1-1, with D perhaps TRBD1 (6 bases). V dropped 3 bases and J dropped 10 bases, with 12 bases sitting between them. Germline-derived CDR1 and CDR2 are LNHDA and SQIVND (reference sequence). This CDR3 spans 12 amino acids. CDR3 loop: CASSMDARGAFF. As DNA, the CDR3 is TGTGCCAGTAGTATGGACGCCAGGGGAGCTTTCTTT.

The CDR3 loop is CSVEVRVRESYEQYF. The CDR3 DNA reads as TGCAGCGTTGAAGTCCGTGTCAGGGAGAGCTACGAGCAGTACTTC. The chain links TRBV29-1 to TRBJ2-7, with D tentatively TRBD1 or TRBD2 (5 bases each). The CDR3 is 15 amino acids. Germline V gene data show CDR1 as SQVTM and CDR2 as ANQGSEA. The V end was cut by 1 base, the J end by 3 bases, with 16 bases between.

A note on this clonotype: This may be a read error, as it is one base from a much larger clone. The chain links TRBV7-2 to TRBJ2-1; 11 bases align to TRBD2. CDR1 is SGHTA, CDR2 FQGNSA, per germline. V was clipped by 0 bases and J by 2 bases; unmatched bases: 15. CDR3 length: 21 amino acids. This CDR3 reads CASSLAQVGSGGATPYNEQFF. The CDR3 bases are TGTGCCAGCAGCTTAGCGCAGGTGGGTAGCGGGGGGGCTACCCCCTACAATGAGCAGTTCTTC.

In this sample, this clonotype turned up many times. The chain joins TRBV6-1 to TRBJ1-1; 8 bases match TRBD1. With 6 bases clipped from V and 0 bases from J, the junction kept 9 bases outside the gene matches. Germline lookup yields CDR1 MNHNS and CDR2 SASEGT. The CDR3 runs 16 residues. CDR3 in DNA: TGTGCCAGCAGACGATGGGCAGGGGGCATGAACACTGAAGCTTTCTTT. It codes for CASRRWAGGMNTEAFF.

This clonotype was detected only a few times. This chain joins TRBV7-9 and TRBJ1-2; D is ambiguous. Trimming cost V 3 bases and J 5 bases, with 16 bases left between them. Germline CDR1 and CDR2: SEHNR and FQNEAQ (reference sequence). The CDR3 is 15 amino acids. The CDR3 here is CASSFSGSRPYGYTF. The DNA for the CDR3 is TGTGCCAGCAGCTTCTCGGGTTCCCGGCCTTATGGCTACACCTTC.

This clonotype was observed many times. This chain connects TRBV28 to TRBJ2-7; 7 positions match TRBD2. There are 16 residues in the CDR3. V trimming: 5 bases; J trimming: 3 bases; junction bases outside the gene matches: 13. The germline gives CDR1 MDHEN, CDR2 SYDVKM. CDR3: CASSGAGVGGGYEQYF. The CDR3 DNA sequence: TGTGCCAGCAGTGGAGCCGGGGTGGGGGGGGGCTACGAGCAGTACTTC.